One and the same sample provided the 27 T cell receptor beta chains below, sequenced in a study of CD8 T cells in Susac syndrome. With random hexamers, roughly 0.45 to 1 ug RNA was reverse transcribed. TCRdb re-called the immunoSEQ multiplex PCR reads with MiXCR, one entry per CDR3 protein. Here the sample spans 250,000 to 300,000 distinct CDR3 sequences, roughly 90% being singletons. The sample consisted of CD8+ T cells from PBMCs. These receptors all come from a human donor with multiple sclerosis.

The J gene is TRBJ2-7, the V gene TRBV11-2, with 10 nucleotides matching TRBD2. V was pared by 1 base and J by 3 bases, with 3 bases of the junction left unmatched. The CDR3 contains 15 residues. Germline CDR1 is SGHAT and CDR2 is FQNNGV. Here the CDR3 reads CASSLVAGGFYEQYF. The CDR3 DNA sequence: TGTGCCAGCAGCTTAGTAGCGGGAGGTTTCTACGAGCAGTACTTC.

The chain uses TRBV29-1 and TRBJ2-3; D is ambiguous. The CDR3 length is 15 residues. Germline assignment: CDR1 SQVTM and CDR2 ANQGSEA. V was shortened by 0 bases and J by 5 bases, with 15 bases between the two germline ends. CDR3 loop: CSVEDLARSEDTQYF. The CDR3 DNA sequence: TGCAGCGTTGAAGATTTAGCCAGGTCGGAAGATACGCAGTATTTT.

The CDR3 region is CASSFGNRETQYF. CDR3 coding DNA: TGTGCCAGCAGTTTTGGCAATCGAGAGACCCAGTACTTC. The V and J genes are TRBV28 and TRBJ2-5; D is unclear. This CDR3 has 13 residues. Germline CDR1 is MDHEN and CDR2 is SYDVKM. V lost 3 bases and J 4 bases, leaving 9 bases between the germline ends.

The chain has TRBV7-9 and TRBJ2-7; unclear D gene. The V end was cut by 5 bases, the J end by 0 bases, with 14 bases between. The CDR3 contains 15 residues. Germline V gives CDR1 SEHNR, CDR2 FQNEAQ (reference sequence). CDR3 in amino acids: CASSIDPSSSYEQYF. In nucleotides, the CDR3 is TGTGCCAGCAGCATCGACCCGTCTAGCTCCTACGAGCAGTACTTC.

The chain has TRBV20-1 and TRBJ2-3; 10 positions match TRBD1. Germline V CDR1 and CDR2: DFQATT, SNEGSKA (reference sequence). CDR3 length: 15 amino acids. Germline trimming cut 3 bases from V and 6 bases from J; bases unmatched to any gene: 9. CDR3 in amino acids: CSASPDRGRLDTQYF. The CDR3 coding sequence is TGCAGTGCTAGTCCTGACAGGGGGCGTTTGGATACGCAGTATTTT.

The chain joins TRBV28 to TRBJ2-2; D perhaps matches TRBD1 (6 bases). The germline CDR1 and CDR2 sequences are MDHEN and SYDVKM. The CDR3 spans 17 residues. V shed 5 bases and J shed 4 bases, with 20 bases lying between them. The CDR3 DNA follows: TGTGCCAGCAGTCCTTGGGACATAACTTCTAGCACCGGGGAGCTGTTTTTT. Protein product: CASSPWDITSSTGELFF.

The J gene is TRBJ2-1, the V gene TRBV3-1; 12 bases align to TRBD2. The CDR3 totals 16 residues. The V and J ends lost 4 bases and 3 bases, in that order; junction bases with no gene match: 4. From germline, CDR1 is LGHDT and CDR2 YNNKEL (reference sequence). Here the CDR3 reads CASSPPTSGGYNEQFF. CDR3 DNA sequence: TGTGCCAGCAGCCCCCCGACTAGCGGGGGCTACAATGAGCAGTTCTTC.

This sequence joins TRBV6-2 or TRBV6-3 and TRBJ1-2; 7 bases map to TRBD1. Trimming took 6 bases from V and 0 from J; bases not matched to a gene: 10. The germline V gene encodes CDR1 MNHEY and CDR2 SVGEGT. The CDR3 length is 16 residues. CDR3 DNA: TGTGCCAGCAGCTTCCTATACAGGGGCGCTAACTATGGCTACACCTTC. It specifies CASSFLYRGANYGYTF.

This chain uses TRBV19 with TRBJ1-4, with 8 bases aligning to TRBD1. V was pared by 6 bases and J by 7 bases, with 4 bases of the junction left unmatched. CDR1 is LNHDA and CDR2 is SQIVND in the germline V gene (reference sequence). The CDR3 spans 13 residues. In DNA form, the CDR3 reads TGTGCCAGTAGCGGACAGGGAGGTGAAAAACTGTTTTTT. Translating gives CASSGQGGEKLFF.

The chain joins TRBV5-6 to TRBJ1-4; D is uncertain. Germline V gene sequence: CDR1 SGHDT, CDR2 YYEEEE. Trimming took 3 bases from V and 5 from J, leaving 14 bases between them. This CDR3 is built from 15 residues. The CDR3 loop is CASSSPTESNEKLFF. CDR3 nucleotide sequence: TGTGCCAGCAGCTCCCCGACGGAATCGAATGAAAAACTGTTTTTT.

The rearrangement uses TRBV27 and TRBJ1-5; 8 bases are shared with TRBD1. V lost 5 bases, J lost 6 bases, and 9 bases stayed unmatched. The CDR3 has 15 amino acids. Germline V gene sequence: CDR1 MNHEY, CDR2 SMNVEV (reference sequence). In DNA form, the CDR3 reads TGTGCCAGCAGTATAGGGACAGGAATAGGTCAGCCCCAGCATTTT. It yields the protein CASSIGTGIGQPQHF.

V is TRBV4-3 and J is TRBJ2-7; TRBD2 aligns across 10 bases. The CDR3 runs to 17 residues. Per the germline V gene, CDR1 is LGHNA and CDR2 is YSLEER. V trimming: 0 bases; J trimming: 1 base; junction bases outside the gene matches: 6. The CDR3 reads CASSQETTSGASYEQYF. Here the CDR3 DNA reads TGCGCCAGCAGCCAAGAAACCACTAGCGGGGCTTCCTACGAGCAGTACTTC.

The J gene is TRBJ2-1, the V gene TRBV6-2 or TRBV6-3; no definite D call. Trimming took off 5 bases at V and 6 bases at J, with 11 bases between the two ends. Germline-derived CDR1 and CDR2 are MNHEY and SVGEGT. The CDR3 contains 13 residues. DNA of the CDR3: TGTGCCAGCAGTCACGGACGCCTCAATGAGCAGTTCTTC. Translating gives CASSHGRLNEQFF.

The chain combines TRBV6-5 with TRBJ1-5; D unresolved. The CDR3 covers 14 residues. V was clipped by 6 bases and J by 4 bases, with 13 bases between them. Looked up from germline, CDR1 is MNHEY and CDR2 is SVGAGI. CDR3 nucleotide sequence: TGTGCCAGCAGCGAAGGGTTTGGAAATCAGCCCCAGCATTTT. As protein: CASSEGFGNQPQHF.

This clonotype was recorded once. The V call is TRBV4-2, the J call TRBJ2-2; the D call may be TRBD1 or TRBD2 (5 bases each). With 0 bases removed from V and 3 bases from J, the gap between germline ends came to 11 bases. The CDR3 is 16 residues long. Looked up from germline, CDR1 is LGHNA and CDR2 is YNFKEQ. This chain's CDR3 is CASSQDFQGDTGELFF. CDR3 DNA: TGTGCCAGCAGCCAAGATTTCCAGGGAGACACCGGGGAGCTGTTTTTT.

The V gene is TRBV6-2 or TRBV6-3, the J gene TRBJ2-7; D not resolved. The germline V and J ends were trimmed by 4 bases and 2 bases, with 12 bases remaining between them. The CDR3 covers 14 residues. CDR1 is MNHEY, CDR2 SVGEGT, per germline. In DNA form, the CDR3 reads TGTGCCAGCAGTTGCTCGATATCAGCCTACGAGCAGTACTTC. It codes for CASSCSISAYEQYF.

V gene TRBV10-3 combines with J gene TRBJ2-2; the D gene is possibly TRBD1 (5 bases). Germline loops: CDR1 ENHRY, CDR2 SYGVKD. This CDR3 contains 15 residues. V lost 2 bases to trimming and J lost 3 bases, with 10 bases between them. The CDR3 DNA is TGTGCCATCAGTGAGAAGGGGATCTACACCGGGGAGCTGTTTTTT. This gives the protein CAISEKGIYTGELFF.

In this sample, this clonotype turned up once. This rearrangement joins TRBV11-2 to TRBJ2-7; 10 bases map to TRBD2. With 5 bases clipped from V and 6 bases from J, the junction kept 7 bases outside the gene matches. CDR3 length: 14 amino acids. The germline gives CDR1 SGHAT, CDR2 FQNNGV. CDR3 loop: CASSVLAGDPEQYF. The CDR3 bases are TGTGCCAGCAGCGTCCTAGCGGGAGACCCCGAGCAGTACTTC.

The V call is TRBV20-1, the J call TRBJ1-5; 10 bases match TRBD1. Trimming at V came to 4 bases and at J to 6 bases, leaving 12 bases not matched to a gene. CDR1 and CDR2 from the germline V gene are DFQATT and SNEGSKA (reference sequence). This CDR3 contains 16 residues. CDR3 loop: CSAIDRGLVVGQPQHF. CDR3 DNA: TGCAGTGCTATTGACAGGGGGCTTGTTGTTGGTCAGCCCCAGCATTTT.

The chain couples TRBV20-1 to TRBJ2-1, with TRBD2 matching over 9 bases. The trim removed 3 bases at V and 2 bases at J, leaving 11 bases unmatched. The CDR3 covers 17 residues. CDR1 DFQATT and CDR2 SNEGSKA come from the germline V gene (reference sequence). CDR3 in amino acids: CSARRLAGAPPYNEQFF. CDR3 bases: TGCAGTGCTAGGCGATTAGCGGGGGCGCCTCCCTACAATGAGCAGTTCTTC.

J is TRBJ2-1 and V is TRBV4-3; perhaps D is TRBD1 or TRBD2 (7 bases each). V was clipped by 0 bases and J by 3 bases, with 15 bases between them. This CDR3 comprises 17 residues. The V gene's germline CDR1 is LGHNA and CDR2 YSLEER. CDR3 sequence: CASSQDQGDYLYNEQFF. As DNA, the CDR3 is TGCGCCAGCAGCCAAGACCAGGGGGACTACCTCTACAATGAGCAGTTCTTC.

V usage is TRBV4-1 and J usage is TRBJ2-7; 11 bases fit TRBD2. J lost 3 bases, V lost 0 bases, and 4 bases had no gene match. Germline V lookup: CDR1 MGHRA, CDR2 YSYEKL. This CDR3 is 16 amino acids long. The CDR3 reads CASSQEHTSGSYEQYF. In DNA form, the CDR3 reads TGCGCCAGCAGCCAAGAACATACTAGCGGGAGCTACGAGCAGTACTTC.

The chain joins TRBV20-1 to TRBJ2-7; tentatively, D is TRBD2 (5 bases). This CDR3 is built from 10 residues. The germline CDR1 and CDR2 sequences are DFQATT and SNEGSKA (reference sequence). V was pared by 6 bases and J by 5 bases, with 8 bases between. CDR3 sequence: CSALGDEQYF. In DNA form, the CDR3 reads TGCAGTGCACTAGGCGACGAGCAGTACTTC.

The chain is built from TRBV7-2 and TRBJ2-7; D is perhaps TRBD1 or TRBD2 (5 bases each). CDR1 and CDR2 (germline): SGHTA, FQGNSA. CDR3 length: 14 amino acids. V was clipped by 5 bases and J by 4 bases, with 15 bases between them. The CDR3 region is CASSMGTVSYEQYF. CDR3 nucleotides: TGTGCCAGCAGCATGGGGACGGTATCTTACGAGCAGTACTTC.

In this sample, this clonotype turned up once. V and J are TRBV19 and TRBJ2-2; tentative D call: TRBD2 (6 bases). With 3 bases removed from V and 2 bases from J, the gap between germline ends came to 10 bases. Germline V gives CDR1 LNHDA, CDR2 SQIVND (reference sequence). The CDR3 length is 15 residues. CDR3 coding DNA: TGTGCCAGTAGTATTTCGGGGGTCAACACCGGGGAGCTGTTTTTT. Translating gives CASSISGVNTGELFF.

J is TRBJ1-5 and V is TRBV12-3 or TRBV12-4; tentatively, D is TRBD1 (5 bases). This CDR3 comprises 14 residues. The ends were cut back, 2 bases at V and 6 bases at J, with 11 bases in the middle. The CDR3 sequence is CASSLRGVSQPQHF. The CDR3 DNA reads TGTGCCAGCAGTTTACGAGGGGTAAGTCAGCCCCAGCATTTT.

V gene TRBV6-5 combines with J gene TRBJ1-2; D not resolved. The germline gives CDR1 MNHEY, CDR2 SVGAGI. The CDR3 length is 12 residues. Trimming cost V 0 bases and J 11 bases, with 10 bases left between them. CDR3 DNA sequence: TGTGCCAGCAGTTACTCGAGGACGGTATACACCTTC. Encoded protein: CASSYSRTVYTF.